The rows below give T cell receptor beta chains drawn from one sample of a study of cytomegalovirus exposure and HLA in healthy donors. TCRdb keeps only in-frame clones here, not all; method: immunoSEQ multiplex PCR. The data show around 150,000 clones, about four fifths seen once. The sample taken for sequencing was PBMCs. The receptor source for this set is a male donor in good health and CMV-seropositive. CDR3s include the opening cysteine and the closing phenylalanine or tryptophan. The D gene is left open where the match is weak. Part of the rows lack a size; the others show once, few, many or a class for expanded clones.

clone size | D gene | J gene | V gene | CDR3 DNA | CDR3 protein
- | - | TRBJ2-5 | TRBV6-5 | TGTGCCAGCAGTAGGGGGGAGACCCAGTACTTC | CASSRGETQYF
once | TRBD2 | TRBJ2-5 | TRBV28 | TGTGCCAGCATGACTCCAGCGGGAGGGCGAAAGACCCAGTACTTC | CASMTPAGGRKTQYF
- | - | TRBJ1-4 | TRBV5-1 | TGCGCCAGCAGCGTCGGGAATGGGGGCGAAAAACTGTTTTTT | CASSVGNGGEKLFF
- | - | TRBJ2-7 | TRBV28 | TGTGCCAGCAGTTTGAGCACGACCTACGAGCAGTACTTC | CASSLSTTYEQYF
- | TRBD1 | TRBJ1-2 | TRBV27 | TGTGCCAGCAGTTTCCGGGGACAGGGGGCGTCGGGCTACACCTTC | CASSFRGQGASGYTF
- | TRBD1 | TRBJ2-7 | TRBV19 | TGTGCCAGTAGTAGCCCCTGGGGACAGCCTTACGAGCAGTACTTC | CASSSPWGQPYEQYF
- | - | TRBJ2-7 | TRBV7-2 | TGTGCCAGCAGCTTAGCGTTAGTTGGAGCGTACGAGCAGTACTTC | CASSLALVGAYEQYF
once | TRBD2 | TRBJ2-1 | TRBV28 | TGTGCCAGCAGTTTCAGCGGGAGCTCCAATGAGCAGTTCTTC | CASSFSGSSNEQFF
- | TRBD1 | TRBJ2-7 | TRBV10-3 | TGTGCCATCAGTGACCGGGACAGGGGGCCCTACGAGCAGTACTTC | CAISDRDRGPYEQYF
few | - | TRBJ1-4 | TRBV2 | TGTGCCAGCAGATCCCGCTATGGAGGGGTTAATGAAAAACTGTTTTTT | CASRSRYGGVNEKLFF
- | - | TRBJ1-5 | TRBV11-2 | TGTGCCAGCAGCTTAGGGACAATCAGCAATCAGCCCCAGCATTTT | CASSLGTISNQPQHF
- | - | TRBJ1-1 | TRBV28 | TGTGCCAGCAGTTTCTCCGGACAGCCTGAAGCTTTCTTT | CASSFSGQPEAFF
- | - | TRBJ1-6 | TRBV7-8 | TGTGCCAGCAGCTACCAGACAGGCGATTCACCCCTCCACTTT | CASSYQTGDSPLHF
- | - | TRBJ2-2 | TRBV6-1 | TGTGCCAGCAGTGAAGCGGGCCAGGGCCTAAACTTAGACACCGGGGAGCTGTTTTTT | CASSEAGQGLNLDTGELFF
once | TRBD2 | TRBJ2-2 | TRBV2 | TGTGCCAGCAGATTACTAGCGGGATACACCGGGGAGCTGTTTTTT | CASRLLAGYTGELFF
- | TRBD1 | TRBJ2-1 | TRBV7-2 | TGTGCCAGCAGCTTCGCGGGACAGGGTGGCAATGAGCAGTTCTTC | CASSFAGQGGNEQFF
once | TRBD2 | TRBJ2-7 | TRBV7-6 | TGTGCCAGCAGCTTATTCGGGACTAGCGGGGCGAGGTACGAGCAGTACTTC | CASSLFGTSGARYEQYF
- | - | TRBJ2-1 | TRBV5-4 | TGTGCCAGCAGCTTGTCCGGGGGCTCCTACAATGAGCAGTTCTTC | CASSLSGGSYNEQFF
few | TRBD1 | TRBJ1-5 | TRBV2 | TGTGCCAGCAGTGAGGGACAGGAGAGCCAGCCCCAGCATTTT | CASSEGQESQPQHF
- | TRBD2 | TRBJ2-1 | TRBV28 | TGTGCCAGCAGTTCCTCTGGGGGGGAAAATGAGCAGTTCTTC | CASSSSGGENEQFF
- | TRBD2 | TRBJ2-1 | TRBV7-2 | TGTGCCAGCAGCCGTACGGGAGGGGGATACAATGAGCAGTTCTTC | CASSRTGGGYNEQFF
- | - | TRBJ2-7 | TRBV7-2 | TGTGCCAGCAGCGCCGGGTGGGAGCAGTACTTC | CASSAGWEQYF
- | - | TRBJ1-2 | TRBV27 | TGTGCCAGCAGTTCCCTACGAGACTATGGCTACACCTTC | CASSSLRDYGYTF